Listed here are 10 T cell receptor beta chains from one sample, sequenced in a study of cytomegalovirus exposure and HLA in healthy donors. The PCR was carried out with 60 Vbeta primers and 13 Jbeta primers. The table came from immunoSEQ multiplex PCR; TCRdb's copy has only in-frame clones and leaves some out. The sample consists of roughly 120,000 clones, roughly two thirds of them appearing once. The sequencing input was PBMCs. The receptor set was obtained from a man under 40 in good health and CMV-seropositive.

The V gene is TRBV15, the J gene TRBJ1-1; D remains ambiguous. The CDR3 spans 14 residues. Trimming took 0 bases from V and 1 from J, leaving 6 bases between them. In germline, CDR1 is LNHNV, CDR2 YYDKDF (reference sequence). The chain's CDR3 is CATSRDRGNTEAFF. The CDR3 DNA sequence: TGTGCCACCAGCAGAGATCGGGGGAACACTGAAGCTTTCTTT.

This chain joins TRBV6-5 and TRBJ2-7; 8 bases are shared with TRBD2. With V trimmed by 5 bases and J by 3 bases, 9 bases remained unmatched. CDR1 MNHEY and CDR2 SVGAGI come from the germline V gene. This CDR3 spans 15 amino acids. CDR3 in amino acids: CASSQGLAEFYEQYF. Written as DNA, the CDR3 is TGTGCCAGCAGTCAAGGACTAGCAGAGTTCTACGAGCAGTACTTC.

The chain joins TRBV6-1 to TRBJ2-1; 8 bases line up with TRBD2. From germline, CDR1 is MNHNS and CDR2 SASEGT. Trimming at V came to 6 bases and at J to 8 bases, leaving 12 bases not matched to a gene. This CDR3 is built from 15 residues. CDR3 DNA sequence: TGTGCCAGCAGGCGGACTAGCCGCGTCTCGTATGAGCAGTTCTTC. This encodes CASRRTSRVSYEQFF.

The V call is TRBV7-3, the J call TRBJ2-2; 7 nucleotides match TRBD2. The CDR3 extends over 14 amino acids. From germline, CDR1 is SGHTA and CDR2 FQGTGA. V dropped 5 bases and J dropped 9; count of bases not matched to a gene: 9. The CDR3 DNA is TGTGCCAGCAGCCTCCTAGCGGCCAGCCGGGAGCTGTTTTTT. Protein product: CASSLLAASRELFF.

The chain joins TRBV27 to TRBJ2-5; tentative D call: TRBD1 (5 bases). Deletions cut 5 bases from V and 2 bases from J, with 18 bases between. The V gene's germline CDR1 is MNHEY and CDR2 SMNVEV (reference sequence). The CDR3 is 16 residues long. CDR3 sequence (DNA): TGTGCCAGCAGTCCCTATAGACAGATAACTCAAGAGACCCAGTACTTC. This sequence encodes CASSPYRQITQETQYF.

The chain is built from TRBV30 and TRBJ1-2, with unresolved D. Germline-derived CDR1 and CDR2 are GTSNPN and SVGIG (reference sequence). The CDR3 has 13 residues. V gave up 5 bases and J gave up 4 bases, with 14 bases separating them. The CDR3 reads CAWAGDWGYGYTF. The CDR3 DNA follows: TGTGCCTGGGCGGGCGACTGGGGCTATGGCTACACCTTC.

There are a few counts of this clone. This rearrangement joins TRBV4-3 to TRBJ2-6; D perhaps matches TRBD1 (6 bases). The CDR3 sequence is 20 residues long. The V gene lost 1 base and the J gene lost 0 bases, with 19 bases spanning the gap. The V gene's germline CDR1 is LGHNA and CDR2 YSLEER. The CDR3 nucleotides are TGCGCCAGCAGCCAAGGGGTTATCGGGACACCCCGCTCTGGGGCCAACGTCCTGACTTTC. This sequence encodes CASSQGVIGTPRSGANVLTF.

This clone was detected only once. The CDR3 DNA sequence: TGTGCCAGCTCGGACAGGAACACCGGGGAGCTGTTTTTT. Protein: CASSDRNTGELFF. The chain links TRBV18 to TRBJ2-2; D may be TRBD1 (6 bases). The germline gives CDR1 KGHSH, CDR2 LQKENI. V was clipped by 6 bases and J by 1 base, with 6 bases between them. The CDR3 is made up of 13 amino acids.

V is TRBV7-3 and J is TRBJ1-1; 7 nucleotides agree with TRBD1. Trimming cost V 3 bases and J 4 bases; bases outside gene matches: 26. The V gene's germline CDR1 is SGHTA and CDR2 FQGTGA. The CDR3 consists of 21 residues. The CDR3 coding sequence is TGTGCCAGCAGCTTTACGCCGCCAAAGGGGGCAAAAGGGTTTGACGGCACTGAAGCTTTCTTT. Its protein product is CASSFTPPKGAKGFDGTEAFF.

V gene TRBV7-2 combines with J gene TRBJ2-5; possibly TRBD2 for D (5 bases). V lost 1 base to trimming and J lost 0 bases, with 15 bases between them. The CDR3 consists of 17 residues. Germline V gene sequence: CDR1 SGHTA, CDR2 FQGNSA. CDR3 nucleotide sequence: TGTGCCAGCAGCTTAGTTGGCGCGGGTCAGTACCAAGAGACCCAGTACTTC. It yields the protein CASSLVGAGQYQETQYF.